The sample holds a few counts of the clone carrying this TCR beta chain. The CDR3 extends over 14 amino acids. Germline lookup yields CDR1 SNHLY and CDR2 FYNNEI. V lost 1 base and J lost 3, with 10 bases in between. The source of the sample is a study of T-cell memory formation after mild COVID-19. 5'RACE primed from the constant segment yielded TCR alpha and TCR beta cDNA libraries bearing sample barcodes and UMIs. TCRdb called the 5' RACE reads again in MiXCR, with one record for every CDR3 protein. This sample yields roughly 510,000 distinct CDR3 sequences, of which about 18% are seen a single time; 8.1% belongs to the top ten.

The chain uses TRBV2 and TRBJ2-7, with a tentative D call TRBD1 (6 bases). This receptor was obtained from an adult woman who had mild COVID-19 (a few samples of this study predate the infection). Cell type and time point are not known. Sequenced sample: PBMCs or a T cell subset sorted from them (not recorded which). The CDR3 loop reads CASSEGGHGYEQYF. The DNA for the CDR3 is TGTGCCAGCAGTGAAGGGGGGCACGGCTACGAGCAGTACTTC.